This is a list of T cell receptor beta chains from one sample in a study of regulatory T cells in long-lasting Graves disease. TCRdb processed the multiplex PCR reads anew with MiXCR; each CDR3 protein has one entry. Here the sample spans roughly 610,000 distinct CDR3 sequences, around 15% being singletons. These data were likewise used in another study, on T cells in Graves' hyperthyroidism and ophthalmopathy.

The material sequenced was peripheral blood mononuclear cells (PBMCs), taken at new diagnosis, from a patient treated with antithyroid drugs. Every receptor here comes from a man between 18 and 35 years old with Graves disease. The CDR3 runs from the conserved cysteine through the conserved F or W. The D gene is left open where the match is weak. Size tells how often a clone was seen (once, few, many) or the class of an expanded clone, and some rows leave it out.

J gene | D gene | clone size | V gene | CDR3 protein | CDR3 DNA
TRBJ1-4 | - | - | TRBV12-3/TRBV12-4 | CASSLAGHTGEKLFF | TGTGCCAGCAGTTTAGCCGGACATACAGGGGAAAAACTGTTTTTT
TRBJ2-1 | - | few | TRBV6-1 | CATSKGRGIYEQFF | TGTGCCACTTCAAAAGGAAGGGGGATCTACGAGCAGTTCTTC
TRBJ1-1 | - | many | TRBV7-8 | CASSLGALTEAFF | TGTGCCAGCAGCTTGGGAGCATTAACTGAAGCTTTCTTT
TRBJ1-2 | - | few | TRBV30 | CAWSRGTLYGYTF | TGTGCCTGGAGTAGAGGGACTCTTTATGGCTACACCTTC
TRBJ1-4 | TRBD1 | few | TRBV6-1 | CASGGQGSNEKLFF | TGTGCCAGCGGGGGACAGGGAAGCAATGAAAAACTGTTTTTT
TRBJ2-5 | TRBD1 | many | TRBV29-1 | CSVEQGVGETQYF | TGCAGCGTTGAACAGGGGGTCGGGGAGACCCAGTACTTC
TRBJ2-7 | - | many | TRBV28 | CASSRGLPYEQYF | TGTGCCAGCAGCAGGGGACTACCCTACGAGCAGTACTTC
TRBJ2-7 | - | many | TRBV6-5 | CASSYPGTDPYEQYF | TGTGCCAGCAGTTACCCCGGGACTGATCCCTACGAGCAGTACTTC
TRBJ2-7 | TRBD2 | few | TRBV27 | CASSLTGGPSYEQYF | TGTGCCAGCAGTTTGACGGGGGGGCCCTCCTACGAGCAGTACTTC
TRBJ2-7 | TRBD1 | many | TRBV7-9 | CASSLGRDRDYEQYF | TGTGCCAGCAGCTTAGGACGGGACAGGGACTACGAGCAGTACTTC
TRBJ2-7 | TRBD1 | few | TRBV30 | CAWGDRAYEQYF | TGTGCCTGGGGGGACAGGGCCTACGAGCAGTACTTC
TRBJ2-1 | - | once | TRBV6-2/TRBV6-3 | CASSSLNNEQFF | TGTGCCAGCAGTTCGCTGAACAATGAGCAGTTCTTC
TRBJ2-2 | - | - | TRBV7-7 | CASSLDSGAATGELFF | TGTGCTAGCAGCTTAGATTCGGGAGCAGCCACCGGGGAGCTGTTTTTT
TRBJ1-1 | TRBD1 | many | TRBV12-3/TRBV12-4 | CAIGQGARTEAFF | TGTGCCATCGGACAGGGGGCGCGTACTGAAGCTTTCTTT
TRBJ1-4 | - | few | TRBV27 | CASSKIPGELFF | TGTGCCAGCAGCAAGATCCCAGGGGAACTGTTTTTT
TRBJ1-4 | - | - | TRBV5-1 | CASSIPDEKLFF | TGCGCCAGCAGCATCCCGGATGAAAAACTGTTTTTT
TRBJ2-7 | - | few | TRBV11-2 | CASSEALDRLTYEQYF | TGTGCCAGCAGTGAAGCACTTGACAGATTAACATACGAGCAGTACTTC
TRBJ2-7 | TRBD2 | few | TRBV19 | CASSTGLAGTIYEQYF | TGTGCCAGTAGTACCGGACTAGCGGGAACAATCTACGAGCAGTACTTC
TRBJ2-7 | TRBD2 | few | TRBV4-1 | CASSRLAGVHEQYF | TGCGCCAGCAGTCGACTAGCGGGAGTACACGAGCAGTACTTC
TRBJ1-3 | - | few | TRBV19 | CASSTRARGGSGNTIYF | TGTGCCAGTAGTACGAGAGCCCGGGGCGGATCTGGAAACACCATATATTTT
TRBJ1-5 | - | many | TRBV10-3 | CAISETAGGRGNQPQHF | TGTGCCATCAGTGAGACCGCGGGAGGCAGGGGCAATCAGCCCCAGCATTTT
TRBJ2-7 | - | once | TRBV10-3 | CAISELGNRPPSYEQYF | TGTGCCATCAGTGAGTTAGGTAACAGACCCCCGTCCTACGAGCAGTACTTC
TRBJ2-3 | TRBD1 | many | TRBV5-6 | CASSLVPGQGGTDTQYF | TGTGCCAGCAGCTTAGTACCAGGACAGGGAGGCACAGATACGCAGTATTTT
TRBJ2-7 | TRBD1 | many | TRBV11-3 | CASSYAGQGSHEQYF | TGTGCCAGCAGCTACGCGGGACAGGGATCCCACGAGCAGTACTTC
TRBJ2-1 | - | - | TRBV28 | CASLSQGTNEQFF | TGTGCCAGCCTAAGCCAGGGGACCAATGAGCAGTTCTTC
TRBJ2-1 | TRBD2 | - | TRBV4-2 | CASSRPGGGSYNEQFF | TGTGCCAGCAGCCGTCCGGGAGGAGGGTCCTACAATGAGCAGTTCTTC
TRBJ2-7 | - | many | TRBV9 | CASSVGGSTSYEQYF | TGTGCCAGCAGCGTAGGGGGATCCACCTCCTACGAGCAGTACTTC
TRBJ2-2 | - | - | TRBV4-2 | CASSQDRRTGELFF | TGTGCCAGCAGCCAAGACCGGCGGACCGGGGAGCTGTTTTTT
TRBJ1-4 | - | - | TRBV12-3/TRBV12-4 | CASSPRREKLFF | TGTGCCAGCAGCCCCAGGCGTGAAAAACTGTTTTTT
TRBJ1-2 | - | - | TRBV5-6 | CASSIPGTHYGYTF | TGTGCCAGCAGCATTCCCGGGACACACTATGGCTACACCTTC
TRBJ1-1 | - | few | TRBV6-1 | CASTPMEGGMGTEAFF | TGTGCCAGCACCCCTATGGAGGGGGGTATGGGCACTGAAGCTTTCTTT
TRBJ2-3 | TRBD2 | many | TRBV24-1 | CATSGLPGLAGGADTQYF | TGTGCCACCAGTGGCCTCCCGGGACTAGCGGGAGGGGCAGATACGCAGTATTTT
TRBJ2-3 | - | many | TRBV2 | CAGSGDSTDTQYF | TGTGCCGGATCAGGTGACAGCACAGATACGCAGTATTTT
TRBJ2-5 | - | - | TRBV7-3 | CASRMQRFRETQYF | TGTGCCAGCAGGATGCAGAGGTTTCGAGAGACCCAGTACTTC
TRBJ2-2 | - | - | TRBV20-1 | CSARAVLGRKNTGELFF | TGCAGTGCTAGAGCGGTCCTGGGGCGGAAGAACACCGGGGAGCTGTTTTTT
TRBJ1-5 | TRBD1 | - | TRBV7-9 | CASSLGTGGWGSNQPQHF | TGTGCCAGCAGCCTAGGGACAGGGGGATGGGGGAGCAATCAGCCCCAGCATTTT
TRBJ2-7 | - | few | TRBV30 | CAWSPDSAYEQYF | TGTGCCTGGAGTCCGGACAGCGCCTACGAGCAGTACTTC
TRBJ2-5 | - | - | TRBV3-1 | CASSQDHAGAAQYF | TGTGCCAGCAGCCAAGACCATGCGGGGGCGGCCCAGTACTTC